The T cell receptor beta chain under discussion was sequenced for a study of T cells in localized non-small cell lung cancer. Assay used: immunoSEQ multiplex PCR; TCRdb lists only in-frame clones, some missing. The sample shows roughly 30,000 clones, more than 75% of them seen only once. General study findings and limits: A higher density of T cells in blood coincided with extended overall survival. Because researchers sequenced only one region of the tumor, heterogeneity is still possible. In uninvolved adjacent lung, T cell clonality reached its highest value, exceeding tumor. Appearances in adjacent lung were noted for a median 57 of the top 100 tumor clones.

This clone has only a few counts. What it recognizes is unknown. Germline-derived CDR1 and CDR2 are MNHNS and SASEGT. The V end was cut by 0 bases, the J end by 5 bases, with 10 bases between. CDR3 length: 15 amino acids. The origin of this receptor is a female donor at least 60 years old with stage III squamous cell lung carcinoma. Material: peripheral blood, obtained before any cancer treatment. This chain joins TRBV6-1 and TRBJ1-4; D ambiguous. CDR3 DNA sequence: TGTGCCAGCAGTGAAGCTTCAGGCAAGAATGAAAAACTGTTTTTT. As protein: CASSEASGKNEKLFF.